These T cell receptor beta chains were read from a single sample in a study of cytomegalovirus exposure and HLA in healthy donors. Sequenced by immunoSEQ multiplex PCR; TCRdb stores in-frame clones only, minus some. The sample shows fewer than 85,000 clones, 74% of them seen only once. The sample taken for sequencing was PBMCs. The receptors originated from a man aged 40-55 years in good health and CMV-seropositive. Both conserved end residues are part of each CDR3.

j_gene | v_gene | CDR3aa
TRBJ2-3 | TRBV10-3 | CAISELAGRDTQYF
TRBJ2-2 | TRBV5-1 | CASGPGQTTGELFF
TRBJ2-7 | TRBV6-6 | CASSYERGEQYF
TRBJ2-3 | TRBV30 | CAWSDTVGGADTQYF
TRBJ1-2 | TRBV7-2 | CASTPGGTNYGYTF
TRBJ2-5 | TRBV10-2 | CASSEITSGRQETQYF
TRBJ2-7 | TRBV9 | CASSVGAGDQQYF
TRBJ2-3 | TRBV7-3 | CASSPGLAAITDTQYF
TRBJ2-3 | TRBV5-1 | CASSPSTDTQYF
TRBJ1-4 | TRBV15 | CATSPGTGQTNEKLFF
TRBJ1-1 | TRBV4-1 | CASSQALFGFQNTEAFF
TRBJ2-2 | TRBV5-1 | CASSSYRAGSNTGELFF
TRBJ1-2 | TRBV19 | CASSMDRGYGYTF
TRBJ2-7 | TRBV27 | CASSGRGLREQYF
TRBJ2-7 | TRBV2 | CASRRDLNSYEQYF
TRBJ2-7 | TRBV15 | CATSGETAREPYEQYF
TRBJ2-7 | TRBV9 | CASSPPGGYEQYF
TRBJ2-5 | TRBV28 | CASSLTSEETQYF
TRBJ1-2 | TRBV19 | CASSRDGGSNYGYTF
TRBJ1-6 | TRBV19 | CASSIVAANSPLHF
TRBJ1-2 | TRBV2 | CASPVRQAYGYTF
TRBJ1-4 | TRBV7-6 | CASSPSAGQGLRLGKLFF
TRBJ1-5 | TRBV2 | CASKGDSNQPQHF
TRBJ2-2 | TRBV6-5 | CASSSLDLNTGELFF
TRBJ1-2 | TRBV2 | CASSRVDYGYTF
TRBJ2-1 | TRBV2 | CASSEGWGQNNEQFF
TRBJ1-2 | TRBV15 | CATSREEKYGYTF